The entry that follows covers one TCR beta chain sequence. The antigen is unknown. The data stem from a study of cytomegalovirus exposure and HLA in healthy donors. Study-level results: The study put 150 to 200 TCR beta chains on its list as cytomegalovirus-associated. The authors later found most CMV-associated TCR beta chains appeared HLA-restricted. According to a later analysis, donors in an Asian-associated ancestry cluster reportedly had fewer N-insertions than the roughly 720-donor mean.

V was cut by 5 bases and J by 8 bases, with 14 bases left in between. The CDR3 runs 13 residues. Germline-derived CDR1 and CDR2 are SGHNT and YYREEE (reference sequence). This PCR relied on a set of 60 Vbeta primers and 13 Jbeta primers. Repertoires were generated with immunoSEQ multiplex PCR, while TCRdb's copy carries only in-frame clones and drops some. Among approximately 160,000 clones, roughly 80% were seen once, and the ten largest hold 9.5% to 10%. Sequencing input: PBMCs. The genes are TRBV5-4 and TRBJ2-1; tentatively, D is TRBD1 (6 bases). The sequence was collected from a man aged 18 to 29 in good health and CMV-seropositive. Here the CDR3 reads CASSLPGDHEQFF. The CDR3 DNA sequence: TGTGCCAGCAGTTTACCAGGGGACCATGAGCAGTTCTTC.